This T cell receptor (beta chain) is drawn from a study of blood T cell repertoires in COVID-19. Looking at the study overall: Collection of acute and convalescent COVID-19 samples took place in the United States, Italy and Spain.

Generated by immunoSEQ multiplex PCR, the TCRdb table keeps only in-frame clones and is missing some. The data contain almost 500,000 clones, 88% of them singletons. This CDR3 has 13 amino acids. V was pared by 4 bases and J by 0 bases, with 9 bases between. Germline V gene lookup returns CDR1 SQVTM and CDR2 ANQGSEA. Participants were aged about 18 to 90 years, lived in under 30 US areas, and enrolled virtually. Assignment of participants to cohorts was predicated upon participant-reported clinical history. Two consecutive negative NP/OP PCR tests, clearance, or resolved symptoms defined Cohort 3 recovery.

This chain links TRBV29-1 with TRBJ1-1; D unresolved. The receptor comes from a woman aged 60 to 75 who had recovered from COVID-19. Sequencing input: PBMCs or T cells enriched from blood (not recorded which). CDR3: CSVAAGMNTEAFF. The CDR3 nucleotides are TGCAGCGTTGCGGCGGGGATGAACACTGAAGCTTTCTTT.